Below are 9 T cell receptor beta chains sequenced from a single sample in a study of Ad26.COV2.S vaccination and SARS-CoV-2 variants. TCRdb keeps only in-frame clones here, not all; method: immunoSEQ multiplex PCR. The data show about 350,000 clones, around nine tenths seen once. The treatment: about 20 received Ad26.COV2.S at low or high dose, single or two shots; 5 received placebo; per-sample allocation not given. Vaccine and placebo recipients were sampled on day 63 after the first injection. Source: peripheral blood, taken in a trial of Ad26.COV2.S vaccine versus placebo. These receptors were taken from a person aged 18-65 years who received the Ad26.COV2.S COVID-19 vaccine or a placebo.

This clone has just a few counts. V is TRBV7-8 and J is TRBJ1-4; TRBD1 matches 8 bases. CDR1 is SGHVS, CDR2 FQNEAQ, per germline. Losses at the gene ends were 5 bases for V and 4 bases for J; bases not matched to a gene: 15. The CDR3 is 18 residues long. CDR3 in DNA: TGTGCCAGCAGCCCGGGACAGGAGCTTTTTCCGATTAATGAAAAACTGTTTTTT. It encodes CASSPGQELFPINEKLFF.

The chain joins TRBV5-8 to TRBJ2-3; D tentatively reads TRBD1 or TRBD2 (6 bases each). Germline V gene data show CDR1 as SGHTS and CDR2 as YDEGEE. V gave up 3 bases and J gave up 2 bases, with 13 bases separating them. The length of the CDR3 is 15 residues. For the CDR3, the DNA is TGTGCCAGCAGCTCGGGGGACACATACACAGATACGCAGTATTTT. Translating gives CASSSGDTYTDTQYF.

J is TRBJ1-5 and V is TRBV27; D perhaps matches TRBD1 (6 bases). This CDR3 spans 14 amino acids. The V end lost 6 bases, the J end lost 7 bases, and 16 bases lay between the germline ends. The germline CDR1 and CDR2 sequences are MNHEY and SMNVEV (reference sequence). The CDR3 spells CASRLTGGGQPQHF. CDR3 nucleotides: TGTGCCAGCAGATTAACTGGGGGCGGGCAGCCCCAGCATTTT.

The V and J genes are TRBV10-1 and TRBJ1-4; D gene ambiguous. Trimming removed 3 bases at V and 0 bases at J, with 8 bases between. Germline CDR1 and CDR2: WNHNN and SYGVQD (reference sequence). The CDR3 runs to 15 residues. In nucleotides, the CDR3 is TGCGCCAGCAGTGAAGGGAGAGCAACTAATGAAAAACTGTTTTTT. Its protein is CASSEGRATNEKLFF.

J is TRBJ2-1 and V is TRBV5-1; TRBD2 matches at 7 bases. J lost 1 base, V lost 5 bases, and 6 bases had no gene match. This CDR3 has 15 amino acids. Germline V CDR1 and CDR2: SGHRS, YFSETQ. Here the CDR3 reads CASRRDYPSYNEQFF. The CDR3 DNA is TGCGCCAGCAGAAGGGACTACCCTTCCTACAATGAGCAGTTCTTC.

Comments on this clone: In the same sample, other DNA sequences code for this CDR3. V usage is TRBV2 and J usage is TRBJ2-7; TRBD1 agrees at 10 bases. The CDR3 has 13 amino acids. V lost 6 bases, J lost 4 bases, and 3 bases stayed unmatched. Germline V gene sequence: CDR1 SNHLY, CDR2 FYNNEI. The CDR3 region has the DNA TGTGCCAGCAGGGAGGACAGGGGGTACGAGCAGTACTTC. It codes for CASREDRGYEQYF.

The chain is built from TRBV4-1 and TRBJ2-1, with TRBD2 matching 10 bases. From germline, CDR1 is MGHRA and CDR2 YSYEKL. V was pared by 2 bases and J by 3 bases, with 4 bases of the junction left unmatched. The CDR3 loop spans 16 amino acids. DNA for the CDR3: TGCGCCAGCAGCCAACTAGCGGGAGTCGGCTACAATGAGCAGTTCTTC. It is translated as CASSQLAGVGYNEQFF.

The CDR3: CASTPTSGDLYEQYF. DNA of the CDR3: TGTGCCAGCACCCCGACTAGCGGGGACCTTTACGAGCAGTACTTC. The rearrangement links TRBV11-2 to TRBJ2-7; 11 nucleotides match TRBD2. J was trimmed by 4 bases and V by 7 bases; bases with no gene match: 9. Germline V gene lookup returns CDR1 SGHAT and CDR2 FQNNGV. The CDR3 spans 15 residues. Variable domain in full (rest from reference TRBV11-2 and TRBJ2-7): EAGVAQSPRYKIIEKRQSVAFWCNPISGHATLYWYQQILGQGPKLLIQFQNNGVVDDSQLPKDRFSAERLKGVDSTLKIQPAKLEDSAVYLCASTPTSGDLYEQYFGPGTRLTVT.

This chain uses TRBV28 with TRBJ2-2, with TRBD1 matching 10 bases. The CDR3 has 16 residues. J was trimmed by 4 bases and V by 6 bases; bases with no gene match: 8. From germline, CDR1 is MDHEN and CDR2 SYDVKM. The CDR3 DNA sequence: TGTGCCAGCAGCCCAGGACAGGGGGTAGTCACCGGGGAGCTGTTTTTT. Translating it yields CASSPGQGVVTGELFF.